This T cell receptor (beta chain) was captured in a study of multiple sclerosis patients with progressive multifocal leukoencephalopathy. Whole-study results and caveats: Less diverse TRB repertoires were suggested in most PML patients. It is unclear whether the findings reflect JC virus infection or general immunocompromise. At PML onset, no shared TRBV or TRBJ gene usage was seen.

The sample's time point: time of PML onset. This clone was seen only once. Its cognate antigen is unknown. Sequencing was at survey level. Using immunoSEQ multiplex PCR, the repertoire was profiled, and TCRdb retains in-frame clones only, with some absent. The data show approximately 31,000 clones, more than 85% seen once. The material sequenced was PBMCs, taken from a patient treated with natalizumab. This receptor was taken from a human donor with progressive multifocal leukoencephalopathy.

CDR3 nucleotides: TGTGCCAGCAGTTGGCAGGGGCCCAATAATTCACCCCTCCACTTT. Its protein is CASSWQGPNNSPLHF. V and J are TRBV2 and TRBJ1-6, with a tentative D call TRBD1 (6 bases). The CDR3 loop spans 15 amino acids. V gave up 5 bases and J gave up 5 bases, with 13 bases separating them. CDR1 and CDR2 (germline): SNHLY, FYNNEI.